What follows are 23 T cell receptor delta chains derived from one specimen sequenced in a study of gamma-delta chains in newborns, infants, children. TCRdb called clones from the reads again using CATT. Counted here are approximately 4,200 delta-chain clones, 2.1% occurring once; the ten biggest clones make up around 13%. The sequenced sample consisted of blood. These receptors all come from a child who was a newborn, infant or young child, either healthy, febrile or measles-vaccinated (not recorded which).

This clone has only a few counts. The limits of the CDR3 on the DNA are not certain, so only TCRdb's listed CDR3 is given. This chain uses TRAV29/DV5 with TRDJ3; the table's D call, TRDD3, has no DNA check behind it. Including both end residues, the CDR3 is 19 amino acids long. Germline values: CDR1 NSMFDY, CDR2 ISSIKDK. The CDR3 sequence is CSVLLCGNWELLDTRQMFF.

This clone is medium-sized within its sample. At the DNA level, this CDR3 is encoded by other sequences in the same sample as well. V and J are TRDV2 and TRDJ3, with 7 positions matching TRDD3. The ends lost 3 bases at V and 0 bases at J; junction bases unmatched: 1. Germline V CDR1 and CDR2: GEAIGNYY, EKD. The CDR3 runs 16 residues. The CDR3 loop is CACDWGSSWDTRQMFF. The CDR3 DNA is TGTGCCTGTGACTGGGGGAGCTCCTGGGACACCCGACAGATGTTTTTC.

Concerning this clone: The mismatch at residue 6 between this DNA's translation and the TCRdb protein of a much larger clone likely reflects a read error; the protein shown is translated from the DNA. Other DNA variants within this sample encode the same CDR3. The CDR3 DNA reads as TGTGCCTGTGACACTAGCCCTGGGGGCTTGACAGCACAACTCTTCTTT. This codes for CACDTSPGGLTAQLFF. The rearrangement uses TRDV2 and TRDJ2, with 7 positions matching TRDD3. The V segment lost 1 base and the J segment 2 bases; nucleotides outside the gene matches: 6. Germline V gene data show CDR1 as GEAIGNYY and CDR2 as EKD. The CDR3 covers 16 residues.

Points on this clone: The protein TCRdb gives is from a much larger clone and does not agree with this DNA's translation at residue 8, likely a read error; the protein shown here comes from the DNA. This chain joins TRDV2 and TRDJ3; D unclear. This CDR3 has 17 amino acids. The ends were cut back, 0 bases at V and 0 bases at J, with 8 bases in the middle. Looked up from germline, CDR1 is GEAIGNYY and CDR2 is EKD. CDR3 sequence reads: CACDTVLSSWDTRQMFF. The DNA for the CDR3 is TGTGCCTGTGACACCGTACTGAGCTCCTGGGACACCCGACAGATGTTTTTC.

This clone has only a few counts. The genes are TRDV2 and TRDJ2; D unclear. The V end lost 5 bases, the J end lost 6 bases, and 15 bases lay between the germline ends. This CDR3 has 14 residues. CDR1 is GEAIGNYY, CDR2 EKD, per germline. The CDR3 coding sequence is TGTGCCTGTGGCACTCCCTCCCGGGCAGCACAACTCTTCTTT. As protein: CACGTPSRAAQLFF.

Note on this clone: TCRdb's listed protein matches a much larger clone and diverges from this DNA's translation at residue 13, likely through a read error; the protein shown comes from the DNA. The chain links TRDV2 to TRDJ3; 8 bases align to TRDD3. This CDR3 is built from 16 residues. Per germline, CDR1 GEAIGNYY and CDR2 EKD. The CDR3 nucleotides are TGTGCCTGTGACTGGGGGATCTCCTGGGACACCCGACGGATGTTTTTC. The encoded protein is CACDWGISWDTRRMFF.

Note on this clone: The protein held in TCRdb is that of a much larger clone and does not match this DNA's translation at residues 10 and 11, likely because of a read error; the protein shown is translated from the DNA. This rearrangement joins TRDV2 to TRDJ3; the match to TRDD3 covers 7 bases. Germline values: CDR1 GEAIGNYY, CDR2 EKD. This CDR3 region has 17 residues. The junction had 10 bases not matched to a gene; V was cut back by 0 bases and J by 9 bases. The CDR3 DNA reads TGTGCCTGTGACACCTGGGGGAGCTCCCGGGGCACCCGACAGATGTTTTTC. Translating it yields CACDTWGSSRGTRQMFF.

This chain connects TRDV2 to TRDJ1, with D perhaps matching TRDD1 or TRDD3 (5 bases each). Germline lookup yields CDR1 GEAIGNYY and CDR2 EKD. The V and J ends lost 0 bases and 0 bases respectively, with 16 bases between them. The CDR3 spans 17 residues. The CDR3 nucleotides are TGTGCCTGTGACACCGTAGGAATAGGGGAGAACACCGATAAACTCATCTTT. It specifies CACDTVGIGENTDKLIF.

About this clone: This sequence is one base from a far larger clone and is likely a read error. The V gene is TRDV2, the J gene TRDJ3, with 10 bases aligning to TRDD3. The CDR3 is made up of 18 amino acids. From germline, CDR1 is GEAIGNYY and CDR2 EKD. The trim removed 5 bases at V and 2 bases at J, leaving 8 bases unmatched. CDR3 amino acids: CACGTGGYAAWDTRQMFF. CDR3 DNA sequence: TGTGCCTGTGGCACGGGGGGATACGCGGCCTGGGACACCCGACAGATGTTTTTC.

The chain joins TRDV2 to TRDJ3; D perhaps matches TRDD3 (5 bases). This CDR3 has 17 residues. Trimming stripped 4 bases from V and 1 base from J, with 13 bases between. Germline-derived CDR1 and CDR2 are GEAIGNYY and EKD. The CDR3: CACEPAGSSWDTRQMFF. CDR3 coding DNA: TGTGCCTGTGAGCCGGCGGGGAGTTCCTGGGACACCCGACAGATGTTTTTC.

A remark on this clone: The amino acid sequence in TCRdb belongs to a much larger clone and departs from this DNA's translation at residue 2, likely a sequencing read error; the sequence shown is translated from the DNA. This rearrangement joins TRDV1 to TRDJ1; a weak D match, TRDD3 (5 bases). Per the germline V gene, CDR1 is TSWWSYY and CDR2 is QGS. The CDR3 has 15 amino acids. CDR3 region: CSLGERRLYTDKLIF. DNA of the CDR3: TGTTCTCTTGGGGAACGCCGCCTATACACCGATAAACTCATCTTT.

Notes on this clone: This DNA's translation differs at residue 15 from TCRdb's protein, which comes from a much larger clone; a read error is likely, and the protein shown is translated from the DNA. This sequence joins TRDV2 and TRDJ3; 12 bases map to TRDD3. Germline V gene data show CDR1 as GEAIGNYY and CDR2 as EKD. This CDR3 has 17 residues. CDR3 DNA sequence: TGTGCCTGTGACAAACTGGGGGATACCCGGGACACCCGACAGGTGTTTTTC. Translation: CACDKLGDTRDTRQVFF.

Turning to this clone: TCRdb's protein, taken from a much larger clone, differs from this DNA's translation at residue 6, likely owing to a read error; the protein displayed comes from the DNA. This chain uses TRDV2 with TRDJ3, with no clear D. Trimming took off 0 bases at V and 0 bases at J, with 11 bases between the two ends. The CDR3 extends over 18 amino acids. Germline V gives CDR1 GEAIGNYY, CDR2 EKD. CDR3 nucleotide sequence: TGTGCCTGTGACACCGAGGATTTCTACTCCTGGGACACCCGACAGATGTTTTTC. It yields the protein CACDTEDFYSWDTRQMFF.

About this clone: It is likely a read error: a sequence one base away is far more abundant. The chain employs TRDV2 and TRDJ3; 7 bases are a match to TRDD3. This CDR3 has 19 amino acids. V shed 3 bases and J 0 bases; nucleotides not matched to a gene: 10. CDR1 GEAIGNYY and CDR2 EKD come from the germline V gene. CDR3 nucleotides: TGTGCCTGTGACGCCTTGGGGGAAGCGGGCTCCTGGGACACCCGACAGATGTTTTTC. Translating it yields CACDALGEAGSWDTRQMFF.

This clone has just a few counts. TCRdb shows a much larger clone's protein in place of this DNA's translation, and the two differ at residue 3, likely through a read error; the protein shown is translated from the DNA. The rearrangement joins TRAV29/DV5 to TRDJ1; TRDD3 agrees at 10 bases. The CDR3 runs 15 residues. J gave up 0 bases and V 6 bases, and 8 bases lay outside the gene matches. CDR1 and CDR2 from the germline V gene are NSMFDY and ISSIKDK. CDR3 sequence (DNA): TGTGCAGAAACCTTTACTGGGGGATACACCGATAAACTCATCTTT. Amino acids: CAETFTGGYTDKLIF.

A few counts support this clone. The TCRdb protein comes from a much larger clone and disagrees with this DNA's translation at residue 11, likely due to a read error; the protein given here is derived from the DNA. J is TRDJ3 and V is TRDV2; 10 bases agree with TRDD3. Germline V gives CDR1 GEAIGNYY, CDR2 EKD. CDR3 length equals 17 residues. The CDR3 sequence is CACDTVGDTWETRQMFF. CDR3 DNA sequence: TGTGCCTGTGACACCGTGGGGGATACCTGGGAAACCCGACAGATGTTTTTC.

With respect to this clone: A read error likely explains why the TCRdb protein, taken from a much larger clone, differs from this DNA's translation at residue 15; the protein shown is translated from the DNA. The chain links TRDV3 to TRDJ1; D tentatively fits TRDD2 or TRDD3 (6 bases each). Germline V gives CDR1 TVYSNPD, CDR2 GDNSRS (reference sequence). This CDR3 is 17 amino acids long. The CDR3: CASYFLMGVSYTDKPIF. The CDR3 DNA reads as TGTGCCTCTTATTTCCTAATGGGGGTTTCGTACACCGATAAACCCATCTTT.

As concerns this clone: TCRdb's entry gives the protein of a much larger clone, which mismatches this DNA's translation at residue 7, likely from a read error; the protein reported here is translated from the DNA. The V call is TRDV2, the J call TRDJ3; TRDD3 agrees at 7 bases. The germline V gene has CDR1 GEAIGNYY and CDR2 EKD. The CDR3 loop spans 20 amino acids. Trimming at V came to 2 bases and at J to 0 bases, leaving 12 bases not matched to a gene. CDR3 coding DNA: TGTGCCTGTGACAGACTGGAGGATACGCGGAGCTCCTGGGACACCCGACAGATGTTTTTC. This codes for CACDRLEDTRSSWDTRQMFF.

This clone turned up a few times. The TCRdb protein comes from a much larger clone and disagrees with this DNA's translation at residue 8, likely due to a read error; the protein given here is derived from the DNA. CDR3 amino acids: CAAKYWGTTAQLFF. The CDR3 DNA follows: TGTGCAGCAAAGTACTGGGGGACGACAGCACAACTCTTCTTT. The chain joins TRAV29/DV5 to TRDJ2; 9 bases agree with TRDD3. After removal of 3 bases from V and 4 bases from J, the junction contained 4 bases not matched to a gene. The CDR3 sequence is 14 residues long. CDR1 NSMFDY and CDR2 ISSIKDK come from the germline V gene.

On this clone: Different DNA sequences within this sample yield the same CDR3. V is TRDV2 and J is TRDJ3; TRDD3 matches 9 bases. This CDR3 has 17 amino acids. Germline CDR1 reads GEAIGNYY; CDR2 reads EKD. Germline trimming cut 3 bases from V and 1 base from J; bases unmatched to any gene: 3. CDR3 region: CACDATGGSWDTRQMFF. The CDR3 region has the DNA TGTGCCTGTGACGCTACTGGGGGATCCTGGGACACCCGACAGATGTTTTTC.

Worth noting for this clone: The protein TCRdb gives is from a much larger clone and does not agree with this DNA's translation at residue 13, likely a read error; the protein shown here comes from the DNA. This chain connects TRDV1 to TRDJ1; the match to TRDD3 covers 10 bases. The V gene's germline CDR1 is TSWWSYY and CDR2 QGS. Germline trimming cut 0 bases from V and 0 bases from J; bases unmatched to any gene: 13. The CDR3 extends over 20 amino acids. CDR3 amino acids: CALGELPTWYWGMNTDKLIF. The DNA of the CDR3 is TGTGCTCTTGGGGAACTTCCTACGTGGTACTGGGGGATGAACACCGATAAACTCATCTTT.

Notes on this clone: This sequence is one base from a far larger clone and is likely a read error. The sample contains more than one DNA sequence encoding this CDR3. The chain recombines TRDV2 with TRDJ3; 11 nucleotides agree with TRDD3. The germline V gene has CDR1 GEAIGNYY and CDR2 EKD. The junction had 6 bases not matched to a gene; V was cut back by 0 bases and J by 0 bases. The length of the CDR3 is 20 residues. CDR3: CACDTLPTGGYSWDTRQMFF. CDR3 DNA: TGTGCCTGTGACACCCTGCCTACTGGGGGATACTCCTGGGACACCCGACAGATGTTTTTC.

This clone was detected a few times. Since a far larger clone is one base different, this is likely a read error. The sample holds other DNA sequences that translate to the same CDR3. The chain is built from TRDV2 and TRDJ3; 9 nucleotides match TRDD3. Germline V lookup: CDR1 GEAIGNYY, CDR2 EKD. The V gene end was trimmed by 1 base and the J gene end by 0 bases; junction bases not matched to a gene: 6. The CDR3 loop spans 19 amino acids. The CDR3 loop reads CACDTFTGGSSWDTRQMFF. The CDR3 nucleotides are TGTGCCTGTGACACATTTACTGGGGGAAGCTCCTGGGACACCCGACAGATGTTTTTC.